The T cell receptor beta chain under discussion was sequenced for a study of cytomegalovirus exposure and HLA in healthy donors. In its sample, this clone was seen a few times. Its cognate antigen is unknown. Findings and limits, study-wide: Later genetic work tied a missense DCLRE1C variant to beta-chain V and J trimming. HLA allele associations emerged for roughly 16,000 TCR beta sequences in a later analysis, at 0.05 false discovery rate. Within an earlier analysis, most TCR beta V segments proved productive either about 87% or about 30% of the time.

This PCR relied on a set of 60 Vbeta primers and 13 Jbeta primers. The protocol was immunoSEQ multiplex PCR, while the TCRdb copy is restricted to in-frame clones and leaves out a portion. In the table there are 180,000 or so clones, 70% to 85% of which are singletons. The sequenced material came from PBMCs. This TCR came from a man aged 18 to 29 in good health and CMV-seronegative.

CDR3 nucleotide sequence: TGTGCCAGCAGCCAATTACCCGTAGGGAGGGGGATTGACAATGAGCAGTTCTTC. Its translation is CASSQLPVGRGIDNEQFF. V and J are TRBV14 and TRBJ2-1; perhaps TRBD2 as D (7 bases). Germline assignment: CDR1 SGHDN and CDR2 FVKESK. V lost 2 bases and J lost 5, with 22 bases in between. The CDR3 has 18 amino acids. The whole variable domain, remainder taken from reference TRBV14 and TRBJ2-1, is EAGVTQFPSHSVIEKGQTVTLRCDPISGHDNLYWYRRVMGKEIKFLLHFVKESKQDESGMPNNRFLAERTGGTYSTLKVQPAELEDSGVYFCASSQLPVGRGIDNEQFFGPGTRLTVL.